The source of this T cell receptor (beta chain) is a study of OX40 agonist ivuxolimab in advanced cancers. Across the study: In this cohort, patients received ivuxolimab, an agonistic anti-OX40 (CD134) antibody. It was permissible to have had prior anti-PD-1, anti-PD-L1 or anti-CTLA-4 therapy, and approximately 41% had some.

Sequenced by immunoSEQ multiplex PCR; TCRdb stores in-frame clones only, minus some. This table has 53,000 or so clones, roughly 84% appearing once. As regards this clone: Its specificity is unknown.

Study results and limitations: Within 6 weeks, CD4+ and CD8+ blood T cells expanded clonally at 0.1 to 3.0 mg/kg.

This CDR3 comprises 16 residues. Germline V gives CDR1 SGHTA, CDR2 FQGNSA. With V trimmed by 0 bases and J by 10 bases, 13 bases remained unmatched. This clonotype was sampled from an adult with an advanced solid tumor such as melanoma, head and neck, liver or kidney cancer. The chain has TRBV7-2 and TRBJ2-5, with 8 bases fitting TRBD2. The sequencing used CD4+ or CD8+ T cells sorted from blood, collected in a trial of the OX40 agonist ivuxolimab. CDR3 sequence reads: CASSLAPSGPPVDQYF. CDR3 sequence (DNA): TGTGCCAGCAGCTTAGCGCCTAGCGGGCCGCCGGTGGACCAGTACTTC.